What follows describes a single T cell receptor (beta chain). Exclusion applied to patients with autoimmune disease history or systemic immunosuppression. Measured with immunoSEQ multiplex PCR; TCRdb has only the in-frame clones, and not every one. The sample has roughly 820 clones; 75% are singletons. The data are from a study of OX40 agonist ivuxolimab in advanced cancers. Study information: Patients assigned to dose escalation were diagnosed with hepatocellular carcinoma, melanoma, renal cell or head and neck cancer.

The sequence derives from an adult with an advanced solid tumor such as melanoma, head and neck, liver or kidney cancer. Sequencing was performed on CD4+ or CD8+ T cells sorted from blood, taken in a trial of the OX40 agonist ivuxolimab.

CDR3 in amino acids: CASRDSVSYEQYF. In nucleotides, the CDR3 is TGTGCCAGCAGAGACTCGGTCTCCTACGAGCAGTACTTC. The chain uses TRBV6-5 and TRBJ2-7; D remains ambiguous. The V end was cut by 6 bases, the J end by 0 bases, with 9 bases between. The CDR3 contains 13 residues. Germline loops: CDR1 MNHEY, CDR2 SVGAGI.